Listed below are T cell receptor beta chains from one sample, sequenced in a study of T-cell memory formation after mild COVID-19. TCRdb re-derived calls from the 5' RACE reads in MiXCR, one entry per CDR3 protein. The sample has 180,000 or so distinct CDR3 sequences; 16% are singletons. Source material: PBMCs or a T cell subset sorted from them (not recorded which). The receptors were gathered from an adult woman who had mild COVID-19 (a few samples of this study predate the infection). Cell type and time point are not known. The CDR3 runs from the conserved cysteine through the conserved F or W. A D gene is named only where the DNA matches it firmly. Expanded clones are given a class, and other clones once, few, many or no size at all.

V	J	length	D	size	DNA	CDR3
TRBV7-8	TRBJ2-1	16	TRBD2	few	TGTGCCAGCAGACCACTAGCGACAATCATTGGGAATGAGCAGTTCTTC	CASRPLATIIGNEQFF
TRBV5-1	TRBJ2-3	15	-	-	TGCGCCAGCAGCTTTGGCGGGGAAGGCACAGATACGCAGTATTTT	CASSFGGEGTDTQYF
TRBV6-2/TRBV6-3	TRBJ1-1	14	-	-	TGTGCCAGCAGTTCCGTCGGCGTGAACACTGAAGCTTTCTTT	CASSSVGVNTEAFF
TRBV18	TRBJ1-4	15	TRBD1	-	TGTGCCAGCTCACAGACAGGGGGAACTAATGAAAAACTGTTTTTT	CASSQTGGTNEKLFF
TRBV24-1	TRBJ2-6	17	TRBD1	-	TGTGCCACCAGTGGAGGGGGCCTGATTTCTGGGGCCAACGTCCTGACTTTC	CATSGGGLISGANVLTF
TRBV10-3	TRBJ2-3	16	-	few	TGTGCCATCAGTGAGTCTGGGACGATAAGCACAGATACGCAGTATTTT	CAISESGTISTDTQYF
TRBV12-3/TRBV12-4	TRBJ2-1	17	TRBD2	few	TGTGCCAGCAGTTCCGGACTAGCGGGGAGGTCCTACAATGAGCAGTTCTTC	CASSSGLAGRSYNEQFF
TRBV6-1	TRBJ2-7	16	TRBD1	-	TGTGCCAGCAGTGAAACCCTTGACAGGGGACCCTACGAGCAGTACTTC	CASSETLDRGPYEQYF
TRBV7-9	TRBJ2-6	15	-	-	TGTGCCAGCTGCTTAAAGTCCTCTGGGGCCAACGTCCTGACTTTC	CASCLKSSGANVLTF
TRBV5-1	TRBJ2-3	16	-	-	TGCGCCAGCAGCTCCCAAGGGGCAGGCAGCACAGATACGCAGTATTTT	CASSSQGAGSTDTQYF
TRBV5-1	TRBJ2-5	15	TRBD2	many	TGCGCCAGCAGCCGGACTAGCGGGGAGGGGGAGACCCAGTACTTC	CASSRTSGEGETQYF
TRBV6-1	TRBJ2-3	12	-	-	TGTGCCAGCACGGTAGCTAGAGATACGCAGTATTTT	CASTVARDTQYF
TRBV20-1	TRBJ2-7	12	TRBD1	few	TGCAGTGCAGGACAGGGGAACAACGAGCAGTACTTC	CSAGQGNNEQYF
TRBV5-1	TRBJ2-2	15	-	-	TGCGCCAGCAGCTTGGGGACTCTCCAGAGCGGGGAGCTGTTTTTT	CASSLGTLQSGELFF
TRBV12-3/TRBV12-4	TRBJ1-5	14	-	few	TGTGCCAGCAGTTCCACTAATAGCAATCAGCCCCAGCATTTT	CASSSTNSNQPQHF
TRBV2	TRBJ2-5	15	-	-	TGTGCCAGCAGTGAAGCCCCGGGGGTTCAAGAGACCCAGTACTTC	CASSEAPGVQETQYF
TRBV7-3	TRBJ2-5	16	-	few	TGTGCCAGCAGCTTAAACCCCGCTGGAAACCAAGAGACCCAGTACTTC	CASSLNPAGNQETQYF
TRBV7-2	TRBJ1-4	15	-	few	TGTGCCAGCAGCCCTCGTCGGGCAACTAATGAAAAACTGTTTTTT	CASSPRRATNEKLFF
TRBV5-6	TRBJ2-1	15	-	few	TGTGCCAGCAGCTTGAGGTTGCGGGTCCACAATGAGCAGTTCTTC	CASSLRLRVHNEQFF
TRBV25-1	TRBJ2-6	18	-	few	TGTGCCAGCAGTGGTGCAGGAGGGGACTTCTTTGGGGCCAACGTCCTGACTTTC	CASSGAGGDFFGANVLTF
TRBV5-5	TRBJ2-3	15	-	many	TGTGCCAGCAGCTTAAGCAGCGTTAGCACAGATACGCAGTATTTT	CASSLSSVSTDTQYF
TRBV12-5	TRBJ2-5	13	-	-	TGTGCTAGTGGTGCGGACTTGATAAAGACCCAGTACTTC	CASGADLIKTQYF
TRBV6-6	TRBJ2-7	14	-	many	TGTGCCAGCAGTCATGGCACAGCCCTGGTCGAGCAGTACTTC	CASSHGTALVEQYF
TRBV3-1	TRBJ2-1	15	-	few	TGTGCCAGCAGCCCTAGGCCCGCTCCCGAGTATGAGCAGTTCTTC	CASSPRPAPEYEQFF
TRBV29-1	TRBJ2-1	15	-	-	TGCAGCGTTGACCCCGGGACTCAAGTTTACAATGAGCAGTTCTTC	CSVDPGTQVYNEQFF
TRBV5-1	TRBJ2-5	14	-	few	TGCGCCAGCAGCTTGGGGTACAAGGAAGAGACCCAGTACTTC	CASSLGYKEETQYF
TRBV5-6	TRBJ2-1	11	-	few	TGTGCCAGCACCGAAGGGAATGAGCAGTTCTTC	CASTEGNEQFF
TRBV7-9	TRBJ2-2	18	-	few	TGTGCCAGCAGAGCGAATTCCAGGATGGGGTTGAACACCGGGGAGCTGTTTTTT	CASRANSRMGLNTGELFF
TRBV28	TRBJ2-3	15	TRBD1	many	TGTGCCAGCAGTCCCCCGGACAGGTTGGTCGATACGCAGTATTTT	CASSPPDRLVDTQYF
TRBV30	TRBJ2-5	14	-	-	TGTGCCTGGAGGGATTCGGGCCACAGAGAGACCCAGTACTTC	CAWRDSGHRETQYF
TRBV3-1	TRBJ2-7	11	-	-	TGTGCCAGCAGCCAAGGATCTAGGGGGTACTTC	CASSQGSRGYF
TRBV18	TRBJ1-1	14	-	-	TGTGCCAGCTCACCCCCGAACTTGAACACTGAAGCTTTCTTT	CASSPPNLNTEAFF
TRBV12-3/TRBV12-4	TRBJ1-1	12	-	-	TGTGCCAGCAGTTCCCCGGGGGGGATCGCTTTCTTT	CASSSPGGIAFF
TRBV9	TRBJ1-1	13	-	-	TGTGCCAGCAGCTCCGGGACACACACTGAAGCTTTCTTT	CASSSGTHTEAFF
TRBV2	TRBJ2-1	15	TRBD2	-	TGTGCCAGCAGTGGATTGCGGGAGGCCGACAATGAGCAGTTCTTC	CASSGLREADNEQFF
TRBV6-2/TRBV6-3	TRBJ2-3	12	-	many	TGTGCCAGCAGCCAGAGCACAGATACGCAGTATTTT	CASSQSTDTQYF
TRBV3-1	TRBJ1-2	15	TRBD1	few	TGTGCCAGCAGCCAACGATACTCGACAGGGCAAGGCTACACCTTC	CASSQRYSTGQGYTF
TRBV12-3/TRBV12-4	TRBJ1-5	16	TRBD1	-	TGTGCCAGCAGCTTCTTGGCGGGACAGGGAGGGCAGCCCCAGCATTTT	CASSFLAGQGGQPQHF
TRBV7-2	TRBJ2-5	16	-	-	TGTGCCAGCAGCTCGACGCCCTTCCCCCCGCAGGAGACCCAGTACTTC	CASSSTPFPPQETQYF
TRBV5-1	TRBJ2-3	14	TRBD2	-	TGCGCCAGCAGTACTAGCGGGATGGGAGATACGCAGTATTTT	CASSTSGMGDTQYF
TRBV5-1	TRBJ1-2	15	-	-	TGCGCCAGCAGCGGTCCGGGACAAACTAACTATGGCTACACCTTC	CASSGPGQTNYGYTF
TRBV6-1	TRBJ1-2	12	-	few	TGTGCCAGCAGTAAGGACCGCGTGGGCTACACCTTC	CASSKDRVGYTF
TRBV12-3/TRBV12-4	TRBJ1-5	13	-	few	TGTGCCAGCAGTTTAGCACGTCAGCAGCCCCAGCATTTT	CASSLARQQPQHF
TRBV20-1	TRBJ2-5	13	-	few	TGCAGTGCTAGCCACCTTCACCAAGAGACCCAGTACTTC	CSASHLHQETQYF
TRBV7-2	TRBJ1-5	16	-	-	TGTGCTTCGAAACCCACGACCGGGCAGTTCAATCAGCCCCAGCATTTT	CASKPTTGQFNQPQHF
TRBV5-1	TRBJ2-2	16	TRBD1	many	TGCGCCAGCAGACCCCGACAGGGGGCCGACACCGGGGAGCTGTTTTTT	CASRPRQGADTGELFF
TRBV30	TRBJ1-1	11	-	few	TGTGCCTGGAGGAGGAACACTGAAGCTTTCTTT	CAWRRNTEAFF
TRBV5-6	TRBJ2-1	16	TRBD2	-	TGTGCCAGCAGCCCGCCGGCAGCGGGAGCCTACAATGAGCAGTTCTTC	CASSPPAAGAYNEQFF
TRBV20-1	TRBJ2-1	12	-	few	TGCAGTGCTAGAGATCCGGGCGGGGAGCAGTTCTTC	CSARDPGGEQFF